This T cell receptor (beta chain) was recovered during a study of T cells in Graves' hyperthyroidism and ophthalmopathy. Germline CDR1 and CDR2: ENHRY and SYGVKD. The CDR3 is 15 residues long. Between the trimmed V and J ends, which lost 3 bases and 7 bases, there was a span of 15 bases. Researchers took RNA transcripts and amplified the TCR beta CDR3 regions from them. When the TCR CDR3 underwent first-round RT-PCR, the HTBI primer set was used. Via MiXCR, TCRdb re-called the multiplex PCR reads, giving one row per CDR3 protein. This sample yields fewer than 750,000 distinct CDR3 sequences, of which roughly 14% are seen a single time; roughly an eighth belongs to the top ten. PBMCs were collected from a roughly 9.7 ml volume of fresh peripheral blood.

The clonotype comes from a woman in her fifties or sixties with Graves' ophthalmopathy. The chain recombines TRBV10-3 with TRBJ1-4; D is unresolved. The specimen was blood. CDR3 DNA sequence: TGTGCCATCAGTGATTTAGGGCTACGGAGTGAAAAACTGTTTTTT. Protein sequence: CAISDLGLRSEKLFF.